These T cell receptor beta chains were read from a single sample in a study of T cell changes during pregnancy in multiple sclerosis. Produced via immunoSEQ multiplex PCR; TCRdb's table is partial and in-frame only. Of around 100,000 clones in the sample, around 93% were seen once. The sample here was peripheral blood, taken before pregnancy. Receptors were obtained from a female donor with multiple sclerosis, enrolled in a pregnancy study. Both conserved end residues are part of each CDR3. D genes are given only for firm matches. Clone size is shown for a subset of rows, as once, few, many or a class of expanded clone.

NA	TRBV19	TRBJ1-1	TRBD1	TGTGCCAGTACCGACTCGGGACAGGGGTATGCTTTCTTT	CASTDSGQGYAFF
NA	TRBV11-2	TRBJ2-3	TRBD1	TGTGCCAGCAGCAGAGGGGGCGACAGGGTAGATACGCAGTATTTT	CASSRGGDRVDTQYF
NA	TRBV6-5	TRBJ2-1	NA	TGTGCCAGCAGCAACGGCAATGAGCAGTTCTTC	CASSNGNEQFF
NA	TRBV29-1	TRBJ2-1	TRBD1	TGCAGCGTTGAAGGGACAGGGGGCTCCTACAATGAGCAGTTCTTC	CSVEGTGGSYNEQFF
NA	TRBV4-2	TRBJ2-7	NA	TGTGCCAGCAGCCAAGATGTAAACGAGCAGTACTTC	CASSQDVNEQYF
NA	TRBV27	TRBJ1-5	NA	TGTGCCAGCAGTACCCGACAGGCGAGCAATCAGCCCCAGCATTTT	CASSTRQASNQPQHF
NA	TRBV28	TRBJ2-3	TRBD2	TGTGCCAGCAGTTTATATCCGGGACTAGCGGGAGCAGCGCAGTATTTT	CASSLYPGLAGAAQYF
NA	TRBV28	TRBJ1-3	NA	TGTGCCAGCAGTTTACCAGGGACTGGAAACACCATATATTTT	CASSLPGTGNTIYF
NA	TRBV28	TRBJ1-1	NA	TGTGCCAGCAGTTCCAGAACTGAAGCTTTCTTT	CASSSRTEAFF
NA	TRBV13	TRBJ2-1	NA	TGTGCCAGCAGCCCCCAGTGGGAGTCCTACAATGAGCAGTTCTTC	CASSPQWESYNEQFF
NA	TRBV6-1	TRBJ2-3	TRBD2	TGTGCCAGCAAGCTAGCGGGAGGAGATACGCAGTATTTT	CASKLAGGDTQYF
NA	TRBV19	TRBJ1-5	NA	TGTGCCAGTAGTATATCGGGGAAAAGCAATCAGCCCCAGCATTTT	CASSISGKSNQPQHF
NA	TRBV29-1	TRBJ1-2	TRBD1	TGCAGCGTTGGGATCCCAGCTGGGACAGGGTTTGGCTACACCTTC	CSVGIPAGTGFGYTF
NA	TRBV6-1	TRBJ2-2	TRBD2	TGTGCCAGCAGTGAAAATCTAGCGGGGGCGAACACCGGGGAGCTGTTTTTT	CASSENLAGANTGELFF
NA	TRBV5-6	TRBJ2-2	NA	TGTGCCAGCAGCTTCCAGCGGAACACCGGGGAGCTGTTTTTT	CASSFQRNTGELFF
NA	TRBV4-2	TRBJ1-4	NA	TGTGCCAGCAGCCAAGAATCTGGGGAGAGGGTAATTGGTGAAAAACTGTTTTTT	CASSQESGERVIGEKLFF
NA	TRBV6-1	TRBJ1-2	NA	TGTGCCAGCAGTGAATTGTACAGGGCGAGCTATGGCTACACCTTC	CASSELYRASYGYTF
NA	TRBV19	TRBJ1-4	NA	TGTGCCAGTAGCTCCACCCCGCTGGGCCCAGGAGGTGAAAAACTGTTTTTT	CASSSTPLGPGGEKLFF
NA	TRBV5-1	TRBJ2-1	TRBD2	TGCGCCAGCAGCTTGGGGGCGGGAGCATCCTACAATGAGCAGTTCTTC	CASSLGAGASYNEQFF
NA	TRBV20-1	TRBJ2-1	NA	TGCAGTGCTAGGTCGGGAGTTGAGCAGTTCTTC	CSARSGVEQFF
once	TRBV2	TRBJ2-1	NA	TGTGCCACAGCTAGCCCTCTCGCCAGGAAGGTCAATGAGCAGTTCTTC	CATASPLARKVNEQFF
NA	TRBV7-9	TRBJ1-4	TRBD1	TGTGCCAGCAGCCGACAGGGGGCTTTTGAAAAACTGTTTTTT	CASSRQGAFEKLFF
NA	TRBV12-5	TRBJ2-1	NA	TGTGCTAGTGGGGACTCTTCGGGTTGGGAGCAGTTCTTC	CASGDSSGWEQFF
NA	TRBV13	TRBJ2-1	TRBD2	TGTGCCAGCAGCTTAGGCCGCCGACTAGCCTCAGAGGGGCAGTTCTTC	CASSLGRRLASEGQFF
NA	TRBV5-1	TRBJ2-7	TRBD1	TGCGCCAGCACCAAAACAGGGGGCGACGAGCAGTACTTC	CASTKTGGDEQYF
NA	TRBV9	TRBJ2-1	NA	TGTGCCAGCAGCGTAGAGGGTAGCGGTTCCTACAATGAGCAGTTCTTC	CASSVEGSGSYNEQFF
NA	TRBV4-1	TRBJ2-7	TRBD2	TGCGCCAGCAGCCAAGGCCTCGGACTAGCCGAGACCTACGAGCAGTACTTC	CASSQGLGLAETYEQYF
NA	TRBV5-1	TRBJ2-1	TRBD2	TGCGCCAGCAGTCCCGTAGCGGGAGGTGGGAACAATGAGCAGTTCTTC	CASSPVAGGGNNEQFF
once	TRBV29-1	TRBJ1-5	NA	TGCAGCGTTGGGGCAGGGGACCAGCCCCAGCATTTT	CSVGAGDQPQHF
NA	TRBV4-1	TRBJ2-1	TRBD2	TGCGCCAGCAGCCAAAGCGGGATCGGGGGTGAGCAGTTCTTC	CASSQSGIGGEQFF
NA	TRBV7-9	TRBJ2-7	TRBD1	TGTGCCAGCAGCTCAGACTACAGGGGGCTGTACGAGCAGTACTTC	CASSSDYRGLYEQYF